Below are 7 T cell receptor beta chains sequenced from a single sample in a study of T cells in Graves' hyperthyroidism and ophthalmopathy. Amplified regions were TCR beta CDR3 sequences from RNA transcripts. The TCR CDR3 first-round RT-PCR relied on the HTBI primer set. TCRdb re-called the multiplex PCR reads through MiXCR, storing one row per CDR3 protein. The sample shows some 490,000 distinct CDR3 sequences, roughly a sixth of them seen only once. The specimen was blood. The receptors derive from a woman aged 25-40 years with Graves' ophthalmopathy.

The chain employs TRBV4-3 and TRBJ2-2; tentatively, D is TRBD1 (5 bases). The CDR3 extends over 16 amino acids. Germline V gives CDR1 LGHNA, CDR2 YSLEER. V gave up 0 bases and J gave up 6 bases, with 14 bases separating them. CDR3 sequence reads: CASSQDTNRLSGELFF. The CDR3 nucleotides are TGCGCCAGCAGCCAAGATACAAACAGGTTGTCCGGGGAGCTGTTTTTT.

This clonotype has ten or more counts. The chain couples TRBV2 to TRBJ2-4; either TRBD1 or TRBD2 may fit D (7 bases each). The CDR3 loop spans 13 amino acids. From germline, CDR1 is SNHLY and CDR2 FYNNEI. Between the trimmed V and J ends, which lost 6 bases and 6 bases, there was a span of 12 bases. CDR3 sequence (DNA): TGTGCCAGCAGGGGGGGGACAGTAAACATTCAGTACTTC. This sequence encodes CASRGGTVNIQYF.

The J gene is TRBJ1-5, the V gene TRBV6-2 or TRBV6-3; D uncertain. The CDR3 loop spans 13 amino acids. CDR1 MNHEY and CDR2 SVGEGT come from the germline V gene. V lost 5 bases and J 10 bases, leaving 15 bases between the germline ends. Written as DNA, the CDR3 is TGTGCCAGCAGTCCTCCAAAGGCTGAACCCCAGCATTTT. This sequence encodes CASSPPKAEPQHF.

There are a few counts of this clonotype. The chain carries TRBV30 and TRBJ1-5, with 10 bases identical to TRBD1. After removal of 1 base from V and 7 bases from J, the junction contained 1 base not matched to a gene. Germline assignment: CDR1 GTSNPN and CDR2 SVGIG (reference sequence). The CDR3 has 13 residues. The CDR3: CAWSGDRGQPQHF. CDR3 DNA sequence: TGTGCCTGGAGTGGGGACAGGGGACAGCCCCAGCATTTT.

This sequence joins TRBV5-1 and TRBJ2-3, with D uncertain. CDR3 length: 14 residues. The V end was cut by 2 bases, the J end by 0 bases, with 7 bases between. CDR1 SGHRS and CDR2 YFSETQ come from the germline V gene. The CDR3 nucleotides read TGCGCCAGCAGCTTCATTCCTAGCACAGATACGCAGTATTTT. This codes for CASSFIPSTDTQYF.

The table lists this clonotype with a few counts. The genes are TRBV19 and TRBJ2-2; 9 bases match TRBD2. CDR3 length: 15 residues. V lost 7 bases and J lost 3; bases outside the gene matches: 6. Germline CDR1 LNHDA, CDR2 SQIVND (reference sequence). In DNA, the CDR3 is TGTGCCAGTACCCGGACTAGCGCCTACACCGGGGAGCTGTTTTTT. It specifies CASTRTSAYTGELFF.

The chain combines TRBV2 with TRBJ2-7; no clear D. Germline V gene lookup returns CDR1 SNHLY and CDR2 FYNNEI. The CDR3 extends over 11 amino acids. Trimming took 6 bases from V and 3 from J, leaving 6 bases between them. CDR3 DNA sequence: TGTGCCAGCAGCCCCTTCTACGAGCAGTACTTC. It yields the protein CASSPFYEQYF.